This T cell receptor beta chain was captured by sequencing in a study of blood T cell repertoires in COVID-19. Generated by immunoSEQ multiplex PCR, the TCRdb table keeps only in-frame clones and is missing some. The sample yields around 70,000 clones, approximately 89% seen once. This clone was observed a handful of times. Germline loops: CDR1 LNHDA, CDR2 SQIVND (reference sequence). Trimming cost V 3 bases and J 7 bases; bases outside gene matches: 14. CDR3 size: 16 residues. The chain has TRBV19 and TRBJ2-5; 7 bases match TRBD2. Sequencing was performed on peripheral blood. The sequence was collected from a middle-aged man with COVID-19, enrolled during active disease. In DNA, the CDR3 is TGTGCCAGTAGTATCGCGTTTGGGACTAAGCTGGGGACCCAGTACTTC. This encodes CASSIAFGTKLGTQYF.